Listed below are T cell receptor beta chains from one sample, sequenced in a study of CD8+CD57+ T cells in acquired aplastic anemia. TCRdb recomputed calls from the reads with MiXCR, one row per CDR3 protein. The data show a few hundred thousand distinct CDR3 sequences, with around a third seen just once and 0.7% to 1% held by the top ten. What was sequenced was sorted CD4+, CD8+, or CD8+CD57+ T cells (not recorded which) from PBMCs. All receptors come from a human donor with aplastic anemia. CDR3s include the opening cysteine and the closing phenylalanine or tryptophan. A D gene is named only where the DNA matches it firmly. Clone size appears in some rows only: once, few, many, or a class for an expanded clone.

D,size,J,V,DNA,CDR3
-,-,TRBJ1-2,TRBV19,TGTGCCAGTAGTGAGGCCCCACGCAGGAACTATGGCTACACCTTC,CASSEAPRRNYGYTF
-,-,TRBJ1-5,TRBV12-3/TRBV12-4,TGTGCCAGCAGTTTATTGCGGGGGATCCAAAATCAGCCCCAGCATTTT,CASSLLRGIQNQPQHF
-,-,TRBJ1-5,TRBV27,TGTGCCAGCAGTTTAAAAGTCGGGAATCAGCCCCAGCATTTT,CASSLKVGNQPQHF
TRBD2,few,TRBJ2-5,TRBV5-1,TGCGCCAGCAGCCCCCTAACTAGCGGGCAAGAGACCCAGTACTTC,CASSPLTSGQETQYF
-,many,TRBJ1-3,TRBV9,TGTGCCAGCAGACCAACCGGGACGGCTGGAAACACCATATATTTT,CASRPTGTAGNTIYF
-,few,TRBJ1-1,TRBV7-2,TGTGCCAGCAGCACCCGTGGTTGGGATTTGGAAGCTTTCTTT,CASSTRGWDLEAFF
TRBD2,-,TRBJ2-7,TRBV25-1,TGTGCTAGTGGGACTAGCGGAGTGCGAGGCGAGCAGTACTTC,CASGTSGVRGEQYF
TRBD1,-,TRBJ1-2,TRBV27,TGTGCCAGCAGTTTATCAAGTTCGGCCAGGGGGTTATCCTATGGCTACACCTTC,CASSLSSSARGLSYGYTF
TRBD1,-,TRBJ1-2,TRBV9,TGTGCCAGCAGCTTGTCCGTTACAGGGGGCGCGCCTGGCTACACCTTC,CASSLSVTGGAPGYTF
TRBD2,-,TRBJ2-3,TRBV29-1,TGCAGCGTTGGGACTAGCGGGGGAAATACGCAGTATTTT,CSVGTSGGNTQYF
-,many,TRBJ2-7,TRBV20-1,TGCAGTGCTAGAGGAATGTGGGGTAGCGACGAGCAGTACTTC,CSARGMWGSDEQYF
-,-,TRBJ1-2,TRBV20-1,TGCAGTGCTAGACCCACCTTACAGTTCTTCGACTATGGCTACACCTTC,CSARPTLQFFDYGYTF
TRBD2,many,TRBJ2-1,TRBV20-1,TGCAGTGCGATAGCACTAGCGGACTCCTACAATGAGCAGTTCTTC,CSAIALADSYNEQFF
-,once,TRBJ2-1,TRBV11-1,TGTGCCAGCAGCTTTCTGAATAACTGGCGAGCGGTCAGCTCCTACAATGAGCAGTTCTTC,CASSFLNNWRAVSSYNEQFF
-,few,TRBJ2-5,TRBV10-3,TGTGCCATCAGTGAAGAAGACATTACGAACCAAGAGACCCAGTACTTC,CAISEEDITNQETQYF
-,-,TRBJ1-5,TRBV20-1,TGCAGTGCTAGAAGAAGTCGCAGGGAAAAGGACAATCAGCCCCAGCATTTT,CSARRSRREKDNQPQHF
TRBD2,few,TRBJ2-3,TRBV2,TGTGCCAGCAGGCCGACTAGCGGGGGGGCTTCAGATACGCAGTATTTT,CASRPTSGGASDTQYF
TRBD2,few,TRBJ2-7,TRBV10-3,TGTGCCATCAGCCGGGACTATTACTACGAGCAGTACTTC,CAISRDYYYEQYF
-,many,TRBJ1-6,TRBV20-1,TGCAGTGCTACCTACGTTGGGGGGGCCAATTCACCCCTCCACTTT,CSATYVGGANSPLHF
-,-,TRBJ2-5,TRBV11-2,TGTGCCAGCAGCTCCGGACAGTCCTCAAATCCCTTCCAAGAGACCCAGTACTTC,CASSSGQSSNPFQETQYF
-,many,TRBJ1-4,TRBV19,TGTGCCAGTAGCCTGGGAGGAAAACTGTTTTTT,CASSLGGKLFF
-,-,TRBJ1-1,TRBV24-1,TGTGCCAGCACGGGAAGTATGAACACTGAAGCTTTCTTT,CASTGSMNTEAFF
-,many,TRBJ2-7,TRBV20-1,TGCAGTGCCCCACCCGGGCTCTACGAGCAGTACTTC,CSAPPGLYEQYF
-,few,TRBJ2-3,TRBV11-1,TGTGCCAGCAGCTTAAGGGGGACCGTCACAGATACGCAGTATTTT,CASSLRGTVTDTQYF
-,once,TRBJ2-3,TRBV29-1,TGCAGCGTTGAGCCAGCCATTAGCACAGATACGCAGTATTTT,CSVEPAISTDTQYF
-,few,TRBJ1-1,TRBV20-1,TGCAGTGTAGAAAGACAGGCCCTACGTGAAGCTTTCTTT,CSVERQALREAFF
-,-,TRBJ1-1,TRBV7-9,TGTGCCAGCAGCTTAAGTTCCGGGGAAATACCTGAAGCTTTCTTT,CASSLSSGEIPEAFF
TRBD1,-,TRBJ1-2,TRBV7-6,TGTGCCAGCAGCTCCGGGACAGGGGGCTTCTATGGCTACACCTTC,CASSSGTGGFYGYTF
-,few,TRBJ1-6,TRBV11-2,TGTGCCAGCAGCTTAAGTTTGAGCTCCTATAATTCACCCCTCCACTTT,CASSLSLSSYNSPLHF
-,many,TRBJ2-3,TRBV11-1,TGTGCCAGCAGCTCAGGACCAGTGGGTGCAGATACGCAGTATTTT,CASSSGPVGADTQYF
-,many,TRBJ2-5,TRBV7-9,TGTGCCAGCAGCTTAACGGGGGCGGGGACCCAGTACTTC,CASSLTGAGTQYF
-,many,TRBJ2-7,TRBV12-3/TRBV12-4,TGTGCCAGCAGTTTAGCGCGCCCAGGGCAGGACGAGCAGTACTTC,CASSLARPGQDEQYF
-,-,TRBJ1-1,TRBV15,TGTGCCACCAGCAGAGATCGGCTGAACACTGGAGCTTCCTTT,CATSRDRLNTGASF
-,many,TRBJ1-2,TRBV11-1,TGTGCCAGCAGCTTAGGGTCAGGACAACCCGCTAACTATGGCTACACCTTC,CASSLGSGQPANYGYTF
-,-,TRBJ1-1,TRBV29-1,TGCAGCGTTGAAGAAGCAAGACTGAACACTGAAGCTTTCTTT,CSVEEARLNTEAFF
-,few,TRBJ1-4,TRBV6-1,TGTGCCAGCAGTGTTGGGCAGGGGAACGCAAAACTGTTTTTT,CASSVGQGNAKLFF
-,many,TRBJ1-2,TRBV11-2,TGTGCCAGCAGCTTAGGTACGGGAGCGGGTGGCTACACCTTC,CASSLGTGAGGYTF
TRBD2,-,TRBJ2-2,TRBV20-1,TGCAGTGCTAGCTCGGGAGGAGGTACCGGGGAGCTGTTTTTT,CSASSGGGTGELFF
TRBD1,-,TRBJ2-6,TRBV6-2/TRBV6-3,TGTGCCACCAACAGGGGTACCAACGTCCTGACTTTC,CATNRGTNVLTF
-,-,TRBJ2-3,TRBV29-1,TGCAGCGTGGATAGGACGAATACGCAGTATTTT,CSVDRTNTQYF